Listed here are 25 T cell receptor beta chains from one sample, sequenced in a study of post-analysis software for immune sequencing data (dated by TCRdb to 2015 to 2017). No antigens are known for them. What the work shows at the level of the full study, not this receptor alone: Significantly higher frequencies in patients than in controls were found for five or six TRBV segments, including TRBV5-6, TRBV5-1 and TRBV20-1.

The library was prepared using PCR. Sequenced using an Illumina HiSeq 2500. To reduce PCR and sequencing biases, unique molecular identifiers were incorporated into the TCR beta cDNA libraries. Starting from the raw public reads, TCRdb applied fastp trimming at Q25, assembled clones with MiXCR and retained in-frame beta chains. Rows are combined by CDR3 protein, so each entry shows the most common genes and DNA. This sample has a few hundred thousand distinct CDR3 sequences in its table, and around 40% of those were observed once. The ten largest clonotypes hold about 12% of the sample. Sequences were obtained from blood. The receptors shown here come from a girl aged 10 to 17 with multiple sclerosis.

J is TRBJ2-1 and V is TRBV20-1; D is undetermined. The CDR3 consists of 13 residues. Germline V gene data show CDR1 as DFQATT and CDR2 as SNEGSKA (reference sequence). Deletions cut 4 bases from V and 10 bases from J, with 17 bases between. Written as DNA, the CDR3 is TGCAGTGCTACCCTTTCGGCGAGCAGCGAGCAGTTCTTC. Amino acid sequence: CSATLSASSEQFF.

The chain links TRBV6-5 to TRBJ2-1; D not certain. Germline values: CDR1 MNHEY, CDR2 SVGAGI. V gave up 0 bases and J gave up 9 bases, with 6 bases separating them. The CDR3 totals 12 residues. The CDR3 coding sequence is TGTGCCAGCAGTTACTCAGGCGGTGAGCAGTTCTTC. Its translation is CASSYSGGEQFF.

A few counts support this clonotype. CDR3 nucleotide sequence: TGCAGTGCTAGTAGAGGAGCGGGAGACTACGAGCAGTACTTC. Its protein is CSASRGAGDYEQYF. The chain has TRBV20-1 and TRBJ2-7; TRBD2 matches 8 bases. J gave up 3 bases and V 3 bases, and 7 bases lay outside the gene matches. Per the germline V gene, CDR1 is DFQATT and CDR2 is SNEGSKA (reference sequence). This CDR3 is 14 amino acids long.

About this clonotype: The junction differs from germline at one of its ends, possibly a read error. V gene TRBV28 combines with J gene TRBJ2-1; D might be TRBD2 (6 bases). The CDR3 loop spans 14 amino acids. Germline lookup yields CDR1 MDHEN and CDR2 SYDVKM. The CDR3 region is CGTHSGFGRPEQFF. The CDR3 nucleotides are TGCGGGACCCATAGCGGATTCGGTCGTCCTGAGCAGTTCTTC.

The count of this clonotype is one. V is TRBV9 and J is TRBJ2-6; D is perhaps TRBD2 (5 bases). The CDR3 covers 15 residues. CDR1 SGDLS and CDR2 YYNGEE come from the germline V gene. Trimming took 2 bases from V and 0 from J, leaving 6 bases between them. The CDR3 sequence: CASSVGDSGANVLTF. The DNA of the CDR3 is TGTGCCAGCAGCGTCGGGGACTCTGGGGCCAACGTCCTGACTTTC.

CDR3 nucleotides: TGTGCCAGCAGCTTTTTATCGACACTCCTCCGCGCGGATACGCAGTATTTT. As protein: CASSFLSTLLRADTQYF. The chain couples TRBV5-6 to TRBJ2-3; D is uncertain. This CDR3 spans 17 amino acids. V lost 2 bases and J 6 bases, leaving 22 bases between the germline ends. Germline assignment: CDR1 SGHDT and CDR2 YYEEEE.

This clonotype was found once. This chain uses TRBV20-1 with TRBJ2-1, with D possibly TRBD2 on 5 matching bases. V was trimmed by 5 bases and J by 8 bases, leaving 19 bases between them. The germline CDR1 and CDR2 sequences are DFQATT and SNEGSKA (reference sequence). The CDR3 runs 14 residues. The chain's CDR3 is CSAWASGVSDEQFF. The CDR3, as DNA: TGCAGTGCTTGGGCCAGCGGAGTCTCGGATGAGCAGTTCTTC.

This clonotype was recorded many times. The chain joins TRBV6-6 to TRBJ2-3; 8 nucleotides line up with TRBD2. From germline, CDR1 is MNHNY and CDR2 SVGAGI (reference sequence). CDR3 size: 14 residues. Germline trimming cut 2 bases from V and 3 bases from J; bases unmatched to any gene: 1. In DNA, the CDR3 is TGTGCCAGCAGTTACCCTAGCGGGACAGATACGCAGTATTTT. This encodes CASSYPSGTDTQYF.

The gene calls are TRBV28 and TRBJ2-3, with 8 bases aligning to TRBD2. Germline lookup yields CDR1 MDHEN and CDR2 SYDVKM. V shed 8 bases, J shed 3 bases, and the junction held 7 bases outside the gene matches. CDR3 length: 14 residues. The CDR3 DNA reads TGTGCCAGCTTCAGCGGGAGATGGACAGATACGCAGTATTTT. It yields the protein CASFSGRWTDTQYF. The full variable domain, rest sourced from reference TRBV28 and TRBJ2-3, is DVKVTQSSRYLVKRTGEKVFLECVQDMDHENMFWYRQDPGLGLRLIYFSYDVKMKEKGDIPEGYSVSREKKERFSLILESASTNQTSMYLCASFSGRWTDTQYFGPGTRLTVL.

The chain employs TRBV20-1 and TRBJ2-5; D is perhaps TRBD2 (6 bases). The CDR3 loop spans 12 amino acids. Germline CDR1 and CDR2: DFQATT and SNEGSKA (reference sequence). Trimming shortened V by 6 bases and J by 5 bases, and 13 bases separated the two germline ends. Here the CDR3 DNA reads TGCAGTGCCCCAACTAGCATTGAGACCCAGTACTTC. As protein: CSAPTSIETQYF.

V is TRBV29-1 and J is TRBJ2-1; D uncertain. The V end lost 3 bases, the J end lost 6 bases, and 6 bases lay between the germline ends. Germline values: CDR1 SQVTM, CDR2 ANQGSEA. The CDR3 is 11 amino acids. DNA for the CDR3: TGCAGCGTTGACTATGTCAATGAGCAGTTCTTC. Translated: CSVDYVNEQFF.

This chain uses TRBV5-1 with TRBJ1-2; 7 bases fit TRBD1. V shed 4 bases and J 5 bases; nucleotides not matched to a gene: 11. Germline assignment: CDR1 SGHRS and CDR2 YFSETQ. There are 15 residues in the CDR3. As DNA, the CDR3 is TGCGCCAGCAGCCCAACCCGCGACAGGGTTTATGGCTACACCTTC. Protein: CASSPTRDRVYGYTF.

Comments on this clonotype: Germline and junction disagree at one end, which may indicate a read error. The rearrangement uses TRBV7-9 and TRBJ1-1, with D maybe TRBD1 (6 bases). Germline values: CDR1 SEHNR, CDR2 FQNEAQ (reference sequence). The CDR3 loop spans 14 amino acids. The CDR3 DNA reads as TGTGCCGGCAGCTCAAAACAGGGACACACTGAAGCTTTCTTT. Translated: CAGSSKQGHTEAFF.

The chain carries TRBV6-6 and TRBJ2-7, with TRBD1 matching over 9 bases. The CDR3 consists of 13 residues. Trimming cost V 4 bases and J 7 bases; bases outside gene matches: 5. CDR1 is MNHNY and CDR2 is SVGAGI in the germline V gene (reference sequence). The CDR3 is CASSWDRAREQYF. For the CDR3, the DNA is TGTGCCAGCAGTTGGGACAGGGCGCGAGAGCAGTACTTC.

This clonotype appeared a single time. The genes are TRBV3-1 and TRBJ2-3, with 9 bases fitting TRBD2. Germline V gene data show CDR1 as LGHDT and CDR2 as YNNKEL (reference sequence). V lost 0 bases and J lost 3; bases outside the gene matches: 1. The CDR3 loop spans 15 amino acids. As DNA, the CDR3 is TGTGCCAGCAGCCAAGACGCGGGAGGGACAGATACGCAGTATTTT. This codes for CASSQDAGGTDTQYF.

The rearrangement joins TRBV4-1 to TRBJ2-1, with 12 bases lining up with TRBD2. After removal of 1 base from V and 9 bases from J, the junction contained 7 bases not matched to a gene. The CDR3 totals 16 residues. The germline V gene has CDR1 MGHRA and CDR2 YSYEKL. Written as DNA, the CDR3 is TGCGCCAGCAGCCAAGGAGGACTAGCGGGAAATAGTGAGCAGTTCTTC. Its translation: CASSQGGLAGNSEQFF.

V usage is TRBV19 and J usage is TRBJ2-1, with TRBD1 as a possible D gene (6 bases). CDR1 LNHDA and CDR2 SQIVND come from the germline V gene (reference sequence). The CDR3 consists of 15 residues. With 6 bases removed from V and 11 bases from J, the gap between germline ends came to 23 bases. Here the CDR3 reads CASRRTALYRDKQFF. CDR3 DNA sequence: TGTGCCAGTAGGAGGACAGCGCTATATCGGGATAAGCAGTTCTTC. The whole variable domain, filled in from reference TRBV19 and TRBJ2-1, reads DGGITQSPKYLFRKEGQNVTLSCEQNLNHDAMYWYRQDPGQGLRLIYYSQIVNDFQKGDIAEGYSVSREKKESFPLTVTSAQKNPTAFYLCASRRTALYRDKQFFGPGTRLTVL.

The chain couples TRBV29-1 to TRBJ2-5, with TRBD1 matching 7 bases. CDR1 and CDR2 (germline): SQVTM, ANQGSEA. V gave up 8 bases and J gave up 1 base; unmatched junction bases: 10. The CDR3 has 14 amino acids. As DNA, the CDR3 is TGCAGCTTCACGACAGGGCCCCGCCAAGAGACCCAGTACTTC. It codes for CSFTTGPRQETQYF.

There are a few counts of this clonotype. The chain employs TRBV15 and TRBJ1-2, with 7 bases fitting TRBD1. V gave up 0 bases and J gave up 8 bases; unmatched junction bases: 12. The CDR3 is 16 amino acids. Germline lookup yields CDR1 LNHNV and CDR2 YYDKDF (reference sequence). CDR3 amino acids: CATSRDRVRGGIGYTF. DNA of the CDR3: TGTGCCACCAGCAGAGATCGGGTCCGAGGGGGCATCGGCTACACCTTC. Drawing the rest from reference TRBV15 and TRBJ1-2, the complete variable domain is DAMVIQNPRYQVTQFGKPVTLSCSQTLNHNVMYWYQQKSSQAPKLLFHYYDKDFNNEADTPDNFQSRRPNTSFCFLDIRSPGLGDTAMYLCATSRDRVRGGIGYTFGSGTRLTVV.

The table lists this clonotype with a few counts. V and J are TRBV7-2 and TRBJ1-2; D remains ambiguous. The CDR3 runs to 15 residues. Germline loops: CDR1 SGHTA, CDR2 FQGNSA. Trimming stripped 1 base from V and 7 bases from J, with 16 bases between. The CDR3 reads CASSLERPSRAGYTF. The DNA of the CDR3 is TGTGCCAGCAGCTTAGAGCGGCCATCTCGGGCTGGCTACACCTTC.

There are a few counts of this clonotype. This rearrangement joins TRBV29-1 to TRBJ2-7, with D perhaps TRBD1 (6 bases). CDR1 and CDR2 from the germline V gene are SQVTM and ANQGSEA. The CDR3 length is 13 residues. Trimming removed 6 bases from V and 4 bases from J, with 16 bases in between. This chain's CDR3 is CSVHGQGQYEQYF. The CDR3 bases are TGCAGCGTCCATGGTCAGGGGCAATACGAGCAGTACTTC.

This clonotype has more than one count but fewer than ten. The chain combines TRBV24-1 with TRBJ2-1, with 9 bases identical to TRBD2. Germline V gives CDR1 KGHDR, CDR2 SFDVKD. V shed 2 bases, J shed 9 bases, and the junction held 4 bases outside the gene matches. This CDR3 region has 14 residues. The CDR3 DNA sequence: TGTGCCACCAGTGATTGGCGGGAGGGCGGTGAGCAGTTCTTC. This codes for CATSDWREGGEQFF.

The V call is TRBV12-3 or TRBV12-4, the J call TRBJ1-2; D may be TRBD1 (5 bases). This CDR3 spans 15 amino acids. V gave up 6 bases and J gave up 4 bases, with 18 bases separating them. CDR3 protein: CASSTQRGEVYGYTF. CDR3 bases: TGTGCCAGCAGCACACAGCGGGGGGAGGTCTATGGCTACACCTTC.

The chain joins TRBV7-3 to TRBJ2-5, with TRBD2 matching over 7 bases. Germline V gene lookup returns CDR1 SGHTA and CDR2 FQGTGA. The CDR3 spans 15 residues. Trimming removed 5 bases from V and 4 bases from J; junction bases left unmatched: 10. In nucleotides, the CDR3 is TGTGCCAGCAGCCAAGGCGCGGGGGAGATAGAGACCCAGTACTTC. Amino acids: CASSQGAGEIETQYF.

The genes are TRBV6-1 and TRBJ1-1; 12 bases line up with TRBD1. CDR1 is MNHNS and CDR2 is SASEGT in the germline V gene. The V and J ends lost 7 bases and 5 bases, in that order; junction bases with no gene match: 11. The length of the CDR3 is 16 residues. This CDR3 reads CASTPGQGADGTEAFF. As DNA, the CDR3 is TGTGCCAGCACCCCGGGACAGGGGGCGGATGGTACTGAAGCTTTCTTT.